This T cell receptor (beta chain) was identified in a study of early T cells in non-severe SARS-CoV-2 infection. TCRdb itself ran the 5' RACE reads through MiXCR, one entry per CDR3 protein. Here the sample spans approximately 100,000 distinct CDR3 sequences, approximately 9.9% being singletons. CDR3 size: 14 residues. Trimming stripped 4 bases from V and 0 bases from J, with 9 bases between. Germline V gene lookup returns CDR1 SGHRS and CDR2 YFSETQ. This clonotype was counted a few times. Material: whole blood. This sequence was found in an adult who was a healthcare worker with PCR-confirmed SARS-CoV-2 infection or an uninfected control (not recorded which). The J gene is TRBJ2-3, the V gene TRBV5-1; D is unresolved. DNA of the CDR3: TGCGCCAGCAGCCCAACAGTTAGCACAGATACGCAGTATTTT. This sequence encodes CASSPTVSTDTQYF.